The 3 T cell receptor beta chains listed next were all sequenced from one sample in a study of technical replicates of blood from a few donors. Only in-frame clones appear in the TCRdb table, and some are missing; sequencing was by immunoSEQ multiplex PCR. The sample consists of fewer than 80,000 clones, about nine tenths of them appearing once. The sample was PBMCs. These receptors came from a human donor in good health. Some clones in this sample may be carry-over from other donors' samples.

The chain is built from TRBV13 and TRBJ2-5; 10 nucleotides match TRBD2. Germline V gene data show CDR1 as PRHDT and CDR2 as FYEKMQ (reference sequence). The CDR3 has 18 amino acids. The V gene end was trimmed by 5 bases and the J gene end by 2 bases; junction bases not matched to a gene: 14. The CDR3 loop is CASSPPLERGGEQETQYF. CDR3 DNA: TGTGCCAGCAGCCCGCCGTTGGAGCGGGGGGGCGAGCAAGAGACCCAGTACTTC.

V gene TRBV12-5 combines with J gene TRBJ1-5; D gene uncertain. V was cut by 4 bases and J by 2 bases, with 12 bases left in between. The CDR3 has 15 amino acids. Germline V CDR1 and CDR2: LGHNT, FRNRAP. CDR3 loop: CASGSLSIGNQPQHF. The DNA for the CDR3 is TGTGCTAGTGGTTCGTTGAGCATAGGCAATCAGCCCCAGCATTTT.

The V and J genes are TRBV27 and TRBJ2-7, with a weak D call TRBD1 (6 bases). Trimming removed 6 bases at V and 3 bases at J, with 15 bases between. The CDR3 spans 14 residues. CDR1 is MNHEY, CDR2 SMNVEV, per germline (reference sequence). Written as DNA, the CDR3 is TGTGCCAGCAGCTCCCGGGACACCTACTACGAGCAGTACTTC. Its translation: CASSSRDTYYEQYF.